Shown below are 13 T cell receptor beta chains from a single sample sequenced in a study of cytomegalovirus exposure and HLA in healthy donors. This PCR relied on a set of 60 Vbeta primers and 13 Jbeta primers. Method: immunoSEQ multiplex PCR; TCRdb's copy keeps in-frame clones and lacks some. The sample carries roughly 120,000 clones, more than 70% recorded once. Sample: PBMCs. The source of these receptors is a man aged 50 to 59 in good health and CMV-seronegative.

The CDR3 nucleotides read TGTGCCAGCAGCGGCCGGGACAGGGCCTCCTACGAGCAGTACTTC. As protein: CASSGRDRASYEQYF. The chain is built from TRBV9 and TRBJ2-7; 9 bases align to TRBD1. Trimming took 3 bases from V and 0 from J; bases not matched to a gene: 4. Germline-derived CDR1 and CDR2 are SGDLS and YYNGEE. The CDR3 is 15 amino acids.

The V and J genes are TRBV27 and TRBJ2-7; a possible D gene is TRBD1 (5 bases). The V gene's germline CDR1 is MNHEY and CDR2 SMNVEV (reference sequence). V lost 0 bases and J lost 5, with 11 bases in between. The CDR3 is made up of 14 amino acids. CDR3 sequence reads: CASSLSSRADEQYF. The DNA of the CDR3 is TGTGCCAGCAGTTTATCTAGCAGGGCGGACGAGCAGTACTTC.

The chain couples TRBV7-9 to TRBJ2-3; TRBD2 agrees at 10 bases. CDR3 length: 15 residues. Germline-derived CDR1 and CDR2 are SEHNR and FQNEAQ (reference sequence). Trimming at V came to 5 bases and at J to 5 bases, leaving 7 bases not matched to a gene. The CDR3 region is CASSPPSGGVDTQYF. In DNA, the CDR3 is TGTGCCAGCAGCCCGCCTAGCGGGGGAGTAGATACGCAGTATTTT. Supplemented by reference TRBV7-9 and TRBJ2-3, the full variable domain reads DTGVSQNPRHKITKRGQNVTFRCDPISEHNRLYWYRQTLGQGPEFLTYFQNEAQLEKSRLLSDRFSAERPKGSFSTLEIQRTEQGDSAMYLCASSPPSGGVDTQYFGPGTRLTVL.

This clone has a single count. The J gene is TRBJ1-4, the V gene TRBV11-2; D remains ambiguous. Germline V gene lookup returns CDR1 SGHAT and CDR2 FQNNGV. The CDR3 runs 15 residues. The V gene lost 5 bases and the J gene lost 0 bases, with 10 bases spanning the gap. This CDR3 reads CASSPRHSTNEKLFF. The CDR3 DNA sequence: TGTGCCAGCAGCCCCAGGCACTCAACTAATGAAAAACTGTTTTTT.

The V and J genes are TRBV18 and TRBJ1-1; 8 nucleotides align to TRBD1. CDR3 size: 15 residues. V gave up 6 bases and J gave up 0 bases; unmatched junction bases: 6. Germline lookup yields CDR1 KGHSH and CDR2 LQKENI. CDR3 residues: CASSPAGGVNTEAFF. CDR3 DNA sequence: TGTGCCAGCTCCCCTGCAGGGGGCGTGAACACTGAAGCTTTCTTT.

The V and J genes are TRBV6-1 and TRBJ1-1, with D tentatively TRBD1 (5 bases). From germline, CDR1 is MNHNS and CDR2 SASEGT. The CDR3 length is 13 residues. V was cut by 6 bases and J by 5 bases, with 13 bases left in between. The CDR3 is CASRDTVGTEAFF. The CDR3 DNA reads as TGTGCCAGCAGGGACACCGTGGGGACTGAAGCTTTCTTT.

The sample holds one count of this clone. The rearrangement uses TRBV10-3 and TRBJ2-3; weak D call: TRBD2 (6 bases). Germline CDR1 is ENHRY and CDR2 is SYGVKD. CDR3 length: 16 residues. V shed 4 bases and J shed 0 bases, with 14 bases lying between them. The CDR3 DNA reads as TGTGCCATCAGTGTGAGGGGCGGGACGAGCACAGATACGCAGTATTTT. Translated: CAISVRGGTSTDTQYF.

The chain uses TRBV9 and TRBJ1-3; D remains unclear. Germline V CDR1 and CDR2: SGDLS, YYNGEE. Deletions cut 4 bases from V and 6 bases from J, with 17 bases between. The CDR3 extends over 15 amino acids. The CDR3 sequence is CASSIEAGSENTIYF. The DNA for the CDR3 is TGTGCCAGCAGCATAGAAGCGGGGTCCGAAAACACCATATATTTT.

This clone appeared a single time. The chain combines TRBV7-2 with TRBJ2-1; 10 bases agree with TRBD1. Trimming at V came to 5 bases and at J to 0 bases, leaving 13 bases not matched to a gene. Per germline, CDR1 SGHTA and CDR2 FQGNSA. The CDR3 is 19 residues long. The CDR3 protein is CASSQDRRDRGSSYNEQFF. The CDR3 DNA is TGTGCCAGCAGCCAAGATCGTAGGGACAGGGGTAGCTCCTACAATGAGCAGTTCTTC.

The V call is TRBV5-1, the J call TRBJ2-2; tentatively, D is TRBD1 (5 bases). The CDR3 consists of 14 residues. CDR1 is SGHRS and CDR2 is YFSETQ in the germline V gene. Between the trimmed V and J ends, which lost 0 bases and 7 bases, there was a span of 10 bases. The CDR3 DNA follows: TGCGCCAGCAGCTTGGATGGGGCGGACGGGGAGCTGTTTTTT. Amino acids: CASSLDGADGELFF. Using reference TRBV5-1 and TRBJ2-2 for the parts outside the CDR3, the full variable domain is KAGVTQTPRYLIKTRGQQVTLSCSPISGHRSVSWYQQTPGQGLQFLFEYFSETQRNKGNFPGRFSGRQFSNSRSEMNVSTLELGDSALYLCASSLDGADGELFFGEGSRLTVL.

V and J are TRBV19 and TRBJ2-7, with 9 bases aligning to TRBD1. V lost 6 bases and J lost 0; bases outside the gene matches: 6. The CDR3 covers 15 residues. The V gene's germline CDR1 is LNHDA and CDR2 SQIVND (reference sequence). The CDR3 sequence is CASRDRGTSSYEQYF. In DNA form, the CDR3 reads TGTGCCAGTAGGGACAGGGGTACCAGCTCCTACGAGCAGTACTTC.

The chain uses TRBV5-8 and TRBJ1-2; no clear D gene. Germline values: CDR1 SGHTS, CDR2 YDEGEE. V shed 0 bases and J shed 4 bases, with 10 bases lying between them. The CDR3 is 14 amino acids. The CDR3: CASSLDPGTYGYTF. Written as DNA, the CDR3 is TGTGCCAGCAGCTTGGATCCGGGAACCTATGGCTACACCTTC.

J is TRBJ1-6 and V is TRBV9; D may be TRBD1 (6 bases). Trimming left V 2 bases short and J 8 bases short, with 20 bases between. CDR3 length: 17 residues. Per germline, CDR1 SGDLS and CDR2 YYNGEE. CDR3 in DNA: TGTGCCAGCAGCGTCCATGGGGGGGGCACTGGAGATTCACCCCTCCACTTT. It translates to CASSVHGGGTGDSPLHF.